Below are 3 T cell receptor beta chains sequenced from a single sample in a study of blood T cells in healthy people across ages. For the second PCR, which ran for about 6 to 11 cycles, a sample-barcoded 5' primer and a J-beta primer mix were used. TCRdb called the 5' RACE reads again in MiXCR, with one record for every CDR3 protein. Altogether around 520,000 distinct CDR3 sequences are present, about 27% being singletons, with the ten largest covering approximately 4%. Another study also made use of these data, one on T cells of mothers and their children.

The sequenced sample was blood. The receptors here all came from a boy between 2 and 10 years old in good health.

The V and J genes are TRBV5-1 and TRBJ1-6; TRBD1 agrees at 7 bases. V dropped 1 base and J dropped 6; count of bases not matched to a gene: 1. Germline V CDR1 and CDR2: SGHRS, YFSETQ. The CDR3 totals 14 residues. The CDR3: CASSLQGVNSPLHF. In DNA form, the CDR3 reads TGCGCCAGCAGCTTGCAGGGGGTTAATTCACCCCTCCACTTT.

V and J are TRBV29-1 and TRBJ1-5, with unresolved D. Trimming left V 2 bases short and J 4 bases short, with 0 bases between. This CDR3 region has 10 residues. Looked up from germline, CDR1 is SQVTM and CDR2 is ANQGSEA. The CDR3 loop reads CSVENQPQHF. DNA for the CDR3: TGCAGCGTTGAAAATCAGCCCCAGCATTTT.

This chain links TRBV16 with TRBJ2-7; D unresolved. This CDR3 comprises 13 residues. Per the germline V gene, CDR1 is KGHSY and CDR2 is FQNENV. The V end was cut by 1 base, the J end by 3 bases, with 7 bases between. The CDR3 spells CASSQWWSYEQYF. In DNA, the CDR3 is TGTGCCAGCAGCCAATGGTGGAGCTACGAGCAGTACTTC.